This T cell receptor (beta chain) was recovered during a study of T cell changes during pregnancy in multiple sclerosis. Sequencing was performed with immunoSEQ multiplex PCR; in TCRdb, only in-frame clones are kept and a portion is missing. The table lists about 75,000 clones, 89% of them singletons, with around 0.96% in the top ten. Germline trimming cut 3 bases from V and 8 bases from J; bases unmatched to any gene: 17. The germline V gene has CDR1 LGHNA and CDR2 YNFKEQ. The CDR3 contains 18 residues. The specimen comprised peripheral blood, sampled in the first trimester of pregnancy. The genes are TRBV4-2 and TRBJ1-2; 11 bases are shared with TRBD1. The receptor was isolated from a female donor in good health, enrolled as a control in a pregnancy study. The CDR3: CASSQLRDRGSRLKGYTF. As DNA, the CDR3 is TGTGCCAGCAGCCAGCTCCGGGACAGGGGGAGTAGATTGAAGGGCTACACCTTC.